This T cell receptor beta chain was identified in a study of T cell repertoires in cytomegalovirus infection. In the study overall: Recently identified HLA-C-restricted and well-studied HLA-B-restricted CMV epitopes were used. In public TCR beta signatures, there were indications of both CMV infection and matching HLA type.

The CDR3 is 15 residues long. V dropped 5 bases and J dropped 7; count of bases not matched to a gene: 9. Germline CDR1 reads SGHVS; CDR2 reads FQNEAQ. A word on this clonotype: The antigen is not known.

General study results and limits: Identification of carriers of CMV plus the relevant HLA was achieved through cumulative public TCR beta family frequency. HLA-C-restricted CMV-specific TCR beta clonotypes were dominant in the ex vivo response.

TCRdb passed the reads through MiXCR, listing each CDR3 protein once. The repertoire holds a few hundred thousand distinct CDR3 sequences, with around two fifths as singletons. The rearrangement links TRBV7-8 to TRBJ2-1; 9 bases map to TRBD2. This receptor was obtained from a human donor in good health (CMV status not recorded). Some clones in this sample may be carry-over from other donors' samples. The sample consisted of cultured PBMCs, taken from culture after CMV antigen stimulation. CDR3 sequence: CASSPGLALWNEQFF. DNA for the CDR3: TGTGCCAGCAGCCCTGGACTAGCGTTATGGAATGAGCAGTTCTTC.